This T cell receptor (beta chain) was retrieved from a study of molecular identifiers for immune sequencing clone quantification. Whole-study findings and limits: The share of molecules held by clones above 20 RNA copies was over 99% in effector cells and under 1% in naive cells. Barcode-sharing identical TCR molecules could underestimate highly expanded clone sizes.

Naive CD8 T cells were FACS-sorted by CD8+CD4-CCR7+CD45RA+ markers. This clonotype was recorded at least ten times. No antigen is known for it. The CDR3 is made up of 17 amino acids. The V gene's germline CDR1 is PRHDT and CDR2 FYEKMQ (reference sequence). Trimming stripped 4 bases from V and 2 bases from J, with 20 bases between. The use of previously described methods and listed TCR primers produced the bulk TCR libraries. Via MiXCR, TCRdb re-called the PCR reads, giving one row per CDR3 protein. The sample has about 510,000 distinct CDR3 sequences; 20% to 25% are singletons. What was sequenced was naive CD8+ T cells from blood, with Jurkat cell RNA spiked in. Subset meaning: FACS-sorted CD8+CD4-CCR7+CD45RA+ naive T cells. The chain recombines TRBV13 with TRBJ1-1; the D gene is possibly TRBD1 (6 bases). This TCR came from a human donor in good health. Some libraries in this study had Jurkat cell RNA spiked in. DNA of the CDR3: TGTGCCAGCAGCTGGGCCAACAGGGTTTCGTTAAACACTGAAGCTTTCTTT. It translates to CASSWANRVSLNTEAFF.